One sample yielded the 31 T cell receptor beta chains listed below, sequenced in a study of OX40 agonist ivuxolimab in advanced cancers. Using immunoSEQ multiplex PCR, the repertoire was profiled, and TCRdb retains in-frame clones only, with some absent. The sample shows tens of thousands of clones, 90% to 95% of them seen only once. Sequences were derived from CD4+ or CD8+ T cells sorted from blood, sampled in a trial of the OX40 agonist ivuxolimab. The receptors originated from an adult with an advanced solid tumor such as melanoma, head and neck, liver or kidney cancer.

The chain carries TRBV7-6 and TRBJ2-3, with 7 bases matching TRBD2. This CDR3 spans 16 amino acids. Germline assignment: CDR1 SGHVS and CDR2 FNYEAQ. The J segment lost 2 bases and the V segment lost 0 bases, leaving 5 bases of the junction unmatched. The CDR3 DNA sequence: TGTGCCAGCAGCTTAGCCCTAGCGGTGTACACAGATACGCAGTATTTT. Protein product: CASSLALAVYTDTQYF.

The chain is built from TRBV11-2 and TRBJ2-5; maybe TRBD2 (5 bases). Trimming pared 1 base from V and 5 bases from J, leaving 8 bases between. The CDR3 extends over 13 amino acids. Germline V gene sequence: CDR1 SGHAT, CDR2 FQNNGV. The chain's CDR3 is CASSLGWEETQYF. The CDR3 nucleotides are TGTGCCAGCAGCTTAGGTTGGGAGGAGACCCAGTACTTC.

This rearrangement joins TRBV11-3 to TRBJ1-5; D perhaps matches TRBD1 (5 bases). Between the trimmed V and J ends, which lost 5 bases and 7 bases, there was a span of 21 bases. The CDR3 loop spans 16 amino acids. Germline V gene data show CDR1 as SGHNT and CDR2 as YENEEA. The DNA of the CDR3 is TGTGCCAGCAGCCTCGAAGGGACGAGCGGCCACCAGCCCCAGCATTTT. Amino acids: CASSLEGTSGHQPQHF.

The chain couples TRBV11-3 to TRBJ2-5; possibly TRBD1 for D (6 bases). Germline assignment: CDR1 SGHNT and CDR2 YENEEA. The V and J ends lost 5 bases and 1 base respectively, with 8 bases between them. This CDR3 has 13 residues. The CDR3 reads CASSGGSQETQYF. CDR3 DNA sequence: TGTGCCAGCAGCGGGGGCAGCCAAGAGACCCAGTACTTC.

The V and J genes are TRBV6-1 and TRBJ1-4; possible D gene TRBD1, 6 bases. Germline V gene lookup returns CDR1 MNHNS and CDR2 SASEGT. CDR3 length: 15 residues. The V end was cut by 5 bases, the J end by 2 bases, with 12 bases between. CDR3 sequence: CASSTQGITNEKLFF. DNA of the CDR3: TGTGCCAGCAGTACCCAGGGGATCACTAATGAAAAACTGTTTTTT.

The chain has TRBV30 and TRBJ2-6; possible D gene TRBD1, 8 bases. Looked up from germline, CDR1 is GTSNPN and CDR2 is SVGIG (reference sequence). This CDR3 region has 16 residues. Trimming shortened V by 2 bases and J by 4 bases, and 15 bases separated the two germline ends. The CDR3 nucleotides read TGTGCCTGGAGTACTGGACAGGGACTAGGGGCCAACGTCCTGACTTTC. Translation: CAWSTGQGLGANVLTF.

CDR3 loop: CASSSTGGYGEQYF. As DNA, the CDR3 is TGTGCCAGCAGCTCCACAGGGGGCTATGGCGAGCAGTACTTC. The chain recombines TRBV7-2 with TRBJ2-7; 9 nucleotides align to TRBD1. The CDR3 has 14 residues. V lost 4 bases, J lost 6 bases, and 7 bases stayed unmatched. Germline V gene sequence: CDR1 SGHTA, CDR2 FQGNSA. Using reference TRBV7-2 and TRBJ2-7 for the parts outside the CDR3, the full variable domain is GAGVSQSPSNKVTEKGKDVELRCDPISGHTALYWYRQSLGQGLEFLIYFQGNSAPDKSGLPSDRFSAERTGGSVSTLTIQRTQQEDSAVYLCASSSTGGYGEQYFGPGTRLTVT.

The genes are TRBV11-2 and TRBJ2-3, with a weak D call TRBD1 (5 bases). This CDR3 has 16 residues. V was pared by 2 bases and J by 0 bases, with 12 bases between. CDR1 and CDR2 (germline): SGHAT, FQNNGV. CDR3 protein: CASSLTGGLSTDTQYF. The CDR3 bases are TGTGCCAGCAGCTTAACAGGCGGCCTCAGCACAGATACGCAGTATTTT.

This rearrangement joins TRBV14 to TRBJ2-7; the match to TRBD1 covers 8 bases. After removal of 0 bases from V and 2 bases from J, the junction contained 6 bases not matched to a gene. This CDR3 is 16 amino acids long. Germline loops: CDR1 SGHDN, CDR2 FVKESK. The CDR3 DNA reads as TGTGCCAGCAGCCAAGAAGGACAGGGACCAACCTACGAGCAGTACTTC. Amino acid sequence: CASSQEGQGPTYEQYF. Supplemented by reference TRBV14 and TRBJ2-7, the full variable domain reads EAGVTQFPSHSVIEKGQTVTLRCDPISGHDNLYWYRRVMGKEIKFLLHFVKESKQDESGMPNNRFLAERTGGTYSTLKVQPAELEDSGVYFCASSQEGQGPTYEQYFGPGTRLTVT.

CDR3 sequence reads: CASSLGTAGNTIYF. The DNA of the CDR3 is TGTGCCAGCAGCTTAGGGACAGCTGGAAACACCATATATTTT. The J gene is TRBJ1-3, the V gene TRBV7-2; maybe TRBD1 (6 bases). The CDR3 totals 14 residues. Germline V gene lookup returns CDR1 SGHTA and CDR2 FQGNSA. V was cut by 1 base and J by 2 bases, with 6 bases left in between.

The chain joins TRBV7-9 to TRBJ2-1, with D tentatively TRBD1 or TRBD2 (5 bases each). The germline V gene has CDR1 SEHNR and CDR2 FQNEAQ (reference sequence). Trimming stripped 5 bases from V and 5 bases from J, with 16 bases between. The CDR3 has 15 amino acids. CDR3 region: CASSVRDLGNNEQFF. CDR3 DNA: TGTGCCAGCAGCGTCCGGGACCTAGGTAACAATGAGCAGTTCTTC.

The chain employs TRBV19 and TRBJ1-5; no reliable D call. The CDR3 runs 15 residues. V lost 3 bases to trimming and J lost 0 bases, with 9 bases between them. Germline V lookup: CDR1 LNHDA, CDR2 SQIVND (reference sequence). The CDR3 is CASSIHLNSNQPQHF. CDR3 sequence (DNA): TGTGCCAGTAGTATCCACCTGAATAGCAATCAGCCCCAGCATTTT.

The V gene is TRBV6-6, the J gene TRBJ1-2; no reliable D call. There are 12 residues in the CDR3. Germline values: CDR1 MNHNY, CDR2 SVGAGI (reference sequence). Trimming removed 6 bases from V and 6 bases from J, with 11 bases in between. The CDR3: CASSRHSDGYTF. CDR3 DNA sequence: TGTGCCAGCAGCCGACATTCGGATGGCTACACCTTC.

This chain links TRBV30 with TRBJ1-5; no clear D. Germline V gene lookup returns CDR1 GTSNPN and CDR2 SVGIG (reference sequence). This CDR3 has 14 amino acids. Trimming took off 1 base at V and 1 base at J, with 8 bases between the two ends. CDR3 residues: CAWSALDSNQPQHF. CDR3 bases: TGTGCCTGGAGTGCATTGGACAGCAATCAGCCCCAGCATTTT.

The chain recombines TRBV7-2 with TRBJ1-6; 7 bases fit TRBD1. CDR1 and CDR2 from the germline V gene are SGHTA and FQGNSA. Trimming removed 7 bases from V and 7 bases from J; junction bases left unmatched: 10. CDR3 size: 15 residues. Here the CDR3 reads CASTQDRLWNSPLHF. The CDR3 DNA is TGTGCCAGCACCCAGGACAGGTTGTGGAATTCACCCCTCCACTTT.

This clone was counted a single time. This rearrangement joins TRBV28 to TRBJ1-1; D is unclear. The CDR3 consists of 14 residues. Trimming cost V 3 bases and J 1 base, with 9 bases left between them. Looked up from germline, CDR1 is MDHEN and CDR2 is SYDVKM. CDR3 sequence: CASSFVGTNTEAFF. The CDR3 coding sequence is TGTGCCAGCAGTTTCGTCGGAACGAACACTGAAGCTTTCTTT.

CDR3 region: CASRFYDREDEQYF. CDR3 nucleotides: TGTGCCAGCCGGTTTTACGATCGGGAGGACGAGCAGTACTTC. V and J are TRBV7-8 and TRBJ2-7, with 7 bases matching TRBD2. CDR1 is SGHVS, CDR2 FQNEAQ, per germline. Losses at the gene ends were 8 bases for V and 5 bases for J; bases not matched to a gene: 12. The CDR3 is 14 amino acids. The full variable domain, with the rest looked up from reference TRBV7-8 and TRBJ2-7, is GAGVSQSPRYKVAKRGQDVALRCDPISGHVSLFWYQQALGQGPEFLTYFQNEAQLDKSGLPSDRFFAERPEGSVSTLKIQRTQQEDSAVYLCASRFYDREDEQYFGPGTRLTVT.

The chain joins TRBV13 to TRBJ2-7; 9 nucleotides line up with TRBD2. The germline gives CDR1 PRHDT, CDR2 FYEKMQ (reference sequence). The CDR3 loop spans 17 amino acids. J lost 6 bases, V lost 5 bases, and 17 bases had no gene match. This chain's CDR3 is CASSLNLVLAGVSEQYF. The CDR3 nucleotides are TGTGCCAGCAGCCTTAATTTGGTATTAGCGGGAGTAAGCGAGCAGTACTTC.

CDR3 nucleotides: TGCGCCAGCAGCTTAATGGGCAGGAACCAAGAGACCCAGTACTTC. Amino acids: CASSLMGRNQETQYF. This sequence joins TRBV5-1 and TRBJ2-5, with D unresolved. The ends were cut back, 2 bases at V and 0 bases at J, with 11 bases in the middle. The CDR3 totals 15 residues. Germline CDR1 is SGHRS and CDR2 is YFSETQ.

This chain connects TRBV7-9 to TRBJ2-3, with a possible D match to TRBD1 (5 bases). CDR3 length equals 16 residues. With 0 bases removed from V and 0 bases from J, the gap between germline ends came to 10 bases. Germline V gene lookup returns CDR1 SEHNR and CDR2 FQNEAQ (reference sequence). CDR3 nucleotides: TGTGCCAGCAGCTTAGCAGGGGCCTTGAGCACAGATACGCAGTATTTT. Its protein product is CASSLAGALSTDTQYF.

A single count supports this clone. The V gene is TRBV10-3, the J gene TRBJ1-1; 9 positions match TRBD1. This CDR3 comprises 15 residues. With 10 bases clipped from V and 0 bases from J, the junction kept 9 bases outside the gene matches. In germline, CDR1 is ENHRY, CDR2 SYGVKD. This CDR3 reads CATRGQGGVNTEAFF. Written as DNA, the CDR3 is TGTGCCACCCGGGGACAGGGCGGGGTGAACACTGAAGCTTTCTTT.

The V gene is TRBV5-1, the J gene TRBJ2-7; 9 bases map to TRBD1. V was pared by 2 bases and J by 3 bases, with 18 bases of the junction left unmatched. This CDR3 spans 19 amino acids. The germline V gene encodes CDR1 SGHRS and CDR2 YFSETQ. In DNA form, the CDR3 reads TGCGCCAGCAGCTTAGTCTCGGGGACAGGGACGGGGCGTCACTACGAGCAGTACTTC. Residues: CASSLVSGTGTGRHYEQYF.

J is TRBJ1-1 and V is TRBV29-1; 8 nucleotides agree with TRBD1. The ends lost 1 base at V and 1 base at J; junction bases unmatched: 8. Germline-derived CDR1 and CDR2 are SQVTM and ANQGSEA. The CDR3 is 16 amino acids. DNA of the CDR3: TGCAGCGTTGAAGGGACAGGGCAGGTCGGGAACACTGAAGCTTTCTTT. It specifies CSVEGTGQVGNTEAFF.

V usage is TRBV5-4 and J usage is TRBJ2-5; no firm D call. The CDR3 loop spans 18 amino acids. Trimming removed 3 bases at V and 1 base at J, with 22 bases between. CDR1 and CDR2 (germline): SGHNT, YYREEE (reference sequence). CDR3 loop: CASSYWAGDITRQETQYF. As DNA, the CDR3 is TGTGCCAGCAGCTATTGGGCTGGCGATATAACCCGCCAAGAGACCCAGTACTTC. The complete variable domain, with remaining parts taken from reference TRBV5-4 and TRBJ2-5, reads ETGVTQSPTHLIKTRGQQVTLRCSSQSGHNTVSWYQQALGQGPQFIFQYYREEENGRGNFPPRFSGLQFPNYSSELNVNALELDDSALYLCASSYWAGDITRQETQYFGPGTRLLVL.

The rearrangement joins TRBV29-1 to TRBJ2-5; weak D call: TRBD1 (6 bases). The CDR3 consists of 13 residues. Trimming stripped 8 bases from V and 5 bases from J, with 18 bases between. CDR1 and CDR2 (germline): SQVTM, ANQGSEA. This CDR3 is CSSQGPGDETQYF. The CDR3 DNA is TGCAGCTCCCAGGGGCCAGGGGATGAGACCCAGTACTTC.

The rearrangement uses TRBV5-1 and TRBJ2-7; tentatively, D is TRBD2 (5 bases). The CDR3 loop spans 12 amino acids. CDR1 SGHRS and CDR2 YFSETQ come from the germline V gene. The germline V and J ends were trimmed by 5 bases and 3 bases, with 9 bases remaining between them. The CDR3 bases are TGCGCCAGCAGTTGGACTGGCTACGAGCAGTACTTC. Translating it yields CASSWTGYEQYF.

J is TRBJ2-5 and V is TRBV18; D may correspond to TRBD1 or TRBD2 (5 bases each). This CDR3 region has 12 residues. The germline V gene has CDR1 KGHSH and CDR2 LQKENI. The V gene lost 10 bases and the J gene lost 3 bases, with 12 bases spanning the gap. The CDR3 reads CATSGTEETQYF. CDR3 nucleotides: TGTGCCACCTCCGGGACCGAAGAGACCCAGTACTTC.

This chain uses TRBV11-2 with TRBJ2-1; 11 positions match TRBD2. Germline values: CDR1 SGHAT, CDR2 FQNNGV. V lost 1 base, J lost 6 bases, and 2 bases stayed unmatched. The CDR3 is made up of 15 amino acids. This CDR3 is CASSLGSGRVNEQFF. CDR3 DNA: TGTGCCAGCAGCTTAGGTAGCGGGAGGGTCAATGAGCAGTTCTTC.

CDR3 in amino acids: CASSLLAGDSSYEQYF. In DNA, the CDR3 is TGCGCCAGCAGCCTCCTTGCGGGAGACAGCTCCTACGAGCAGTACTTC. This chain links TRBV4-1 with TRBJ2-7, with 7 bases matching TRBD2. The ends lost 4 bases at V and 0 bases at J; junction bases unmatched: 9. CDR1 and CDR2 (germline): MGHRA, YSYEKL. CDR3 length equals 16 residues.

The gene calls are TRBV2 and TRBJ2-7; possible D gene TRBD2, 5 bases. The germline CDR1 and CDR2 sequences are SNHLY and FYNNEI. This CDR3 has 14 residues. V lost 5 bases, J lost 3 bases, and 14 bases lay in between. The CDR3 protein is CASSRSGELYEQYF. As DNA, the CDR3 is TGTGCCAGCAGTCGGAGTGGGGAGCTCTACGAGCAGTACTTC.

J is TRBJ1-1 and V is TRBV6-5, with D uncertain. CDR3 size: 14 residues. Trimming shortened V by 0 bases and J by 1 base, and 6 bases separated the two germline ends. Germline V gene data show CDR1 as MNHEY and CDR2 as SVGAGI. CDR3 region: CASSYSWGNTEAFF. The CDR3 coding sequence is TGTGCCAGCAGTTACTCGTGGGGGAACACTGAAGCTTTCTTT.